This entry is about one T cell receptor (beta chain). These data originate in a study of T-cell memory formation after mild COVID-19. The germline CDR1 and CDR2 sequences are MGHRA and YSYEKL. Trimming removed 1 base from V and 8 bases from J; junction bases left unmatched: 4. This CDR3 has 16 amino acids. TCRdb independently ran MiXCR on the 5' RACE reads; one entry per CDR3 protein. The data show 530,000 or so distinct CDR3 sequences, 17% seen once. The origin of this receptor is an adult woman who had mild COVID-19 (a few samples of this study predate the infection). Cell type and time point are not known. This chain links TRBV4-1 with TRBJ2-1; 14 bases agree with TRBD2. The sequencing input was PBMCs or a T cell subset sorted from them (not recorded which). The CDR3 loop is CASSQAPTSGGDEQFF. CDR3 DNA: TGCGCCAGCAGCCAAGCCCCGACTAGCGGGGGGGATGAGCAGTTCTTC.